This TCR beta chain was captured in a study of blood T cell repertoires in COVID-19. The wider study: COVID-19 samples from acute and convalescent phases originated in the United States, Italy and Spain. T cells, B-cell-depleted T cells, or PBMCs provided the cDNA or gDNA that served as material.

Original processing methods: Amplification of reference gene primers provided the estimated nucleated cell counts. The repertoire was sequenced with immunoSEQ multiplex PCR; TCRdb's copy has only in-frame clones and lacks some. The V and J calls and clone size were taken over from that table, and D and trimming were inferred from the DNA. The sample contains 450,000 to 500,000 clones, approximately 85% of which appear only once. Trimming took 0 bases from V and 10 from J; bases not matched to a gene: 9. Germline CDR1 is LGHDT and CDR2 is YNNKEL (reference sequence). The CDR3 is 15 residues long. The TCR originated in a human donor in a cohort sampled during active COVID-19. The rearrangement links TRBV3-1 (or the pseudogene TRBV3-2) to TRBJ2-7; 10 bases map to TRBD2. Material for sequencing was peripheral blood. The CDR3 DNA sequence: TGTGCCAGCAGCCAAGAACGGGTAGCGGGAGGCCCCCAGTACTTC. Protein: CASSQERVAGGPQYF.